This TCR beta chain was sequenced during a study of blood T cells in healthy people across ages. The second PCR ran about 6 to 11 cycles with a sample-barcoded 5' primer and J-beta primers. TCRdb reprocessed the 5' RACE reads via MiXCR and lists one record per CDR3 protein. Altogether some 1.5 million distinct CDR3 sequences are present, over 25% being singletons, with the ten largest covering 7.7%. General study results and limits: Because sorting was not performed, PBMCs prevented conclusive naive versus antigen-experienced comparison. Older age coincided with a roughly linear decline in TCR beta diversity per million T cells.

Germline CDR1 and CDR2: DFQATT and SNEGSKA (reference sequence). The V gene end was trimmed by 0 bases and the J gene end by 6 bases; junction bases not matched to a gene: 16. The CDR3 is 20 residues long. Each donor supplied about 9.6 milliliters of peripheral blood. Remarks on this clonotype: The target antigen is unknown.

The TCR was taken from a woman between 25 and 40 years old in good health. The J gene is TRBJ2-3, the V gene TRBV20-1; 15 nucleotides match TRBD2. Sequenced input: blood. This CDR3 is CSARDSGLAGGPGVLDTQYF. The CDR3 nucleotides read TGCAGTGCTAGAGATTCAGGACTAGCGGGAGGGCCGGGGGTGTTGGATACGCAGTATTTT.